These T cell receptor beta chains were read from a single sample in a study of OX40 agonist ivuxolimab in advanced cancers. Clones were read by immunoSEQ multiplex PCR, and TCRdb kept only the in-frame ones, dropping some. The sample contains 53,000 or so clones, 75% to 85% of which appear only once. This specimen was CD4+ or CD8+ T cells sorted from blood, taken in a trial of the OX40 agonist ivuxolimab. Source of these receptors: an adult with an advanced solid tumor such as melanoma, head and neck, liver or kidney cancer. Both conserved end residues are part of each CDR3. The order of the fields is J gene, V gene, CDR3 protein.

j_call: TRBJ1-1; v_call: TRBV30; cdr3_aa: CAWTRNTEAFF
j_call: TRBJ2-7; v_call: TRBV12-2; cdr3_aa: CASRSQTINSYEQYF
j_call: TRBJ2-5; v_call: TRBV5-1; cdr3_aa: CASSLSPSGGKETQYF
j_call: TRBJ2-3; v_call: TRBV28; cdr3_aa: CASRGGSSTDTQYF
j_call: TRBJ1-4; v_call: TRBV4-1; cdr3_aa: CASSQGPQRTEKLFF
j_call: TRBJ2-1; v_call: TRBV25-1; cdr3_aa: CASSAATSYNEQFF
j_call: TRBJ2-5; v_call: TRBV5-5; cdr3_aa: CASSLGTGAKETQYF
j_call: TRBJ1-3; v_call: TRBV28; cdr3_aa: CASSGTVPGNTIYF
j_call: TRBJ2-6; v_call: TRBV6-1; cdr3_aa: CASRIGGSGANVLTF
j_call: TRBJ1-5; v_call: TRBV6-5; cdr3_aa: CASSLDRDQPQHF
j_call: TRBJ2-7; v_call: TRBV19; cdr3_aa: CASSRTGLADYEQYF
j_call: TRBJ1-4; v_call: TRBV28; cdr3_aa: CASSLRTGILEKLFF
j_call: TRBJ1-6; v_call: TRBV19; cdr3_aa: CASSIPGGNSPLHF
j_call: TRBJ2-1; v_call: TRBV28; cdr3_aa: CASSFHLSRDNEQFF
j_call: TRBJ1-1; v_call: TRBV18; cdr3_aa: CASSPLGVGQGTEAFF
j_call: TRBJ1-6; v_call: TRBV2; cdr3_aa: CASRGGYNSPLHF
j_call: TRBJ2-7; v_call: TRBV7-9; cdr3_aa: CASSPRQESYEQYF
j_call: TRBJ1-5; v_call: TRBV6-1; cdr3_aa: CASSERGRAYSNQPQHF
j_call: TRBJ2-7; v_call: TRBV5-1; cdr3_aa: CASKVGSVTRHEQYF
j_call: TRBJ1-1; v_call: TRBV2; cdr3_aa: CASSQTGGRGFSTEAFF
j_call: TRBJ1-2; v_call: TRBV6-5; cdr3_aa: CASSPQNRGGYTF
j_call: TRBJ2-7; v_call: TRBV4-2; cdr3_aa: CASSQDRTGGRGYEQYF
j_call: TRBJ1-1; v_call: TRBV5-1; cdr3_aa: CASSPRQGNTEAFF
j_call: TRBJ1-5; v_call: TRBV28; cdr3_aa: CASSFGAGVQPQHF
j_call: TRBJ2-7; v_call: TRBV25-1; cdr3_aa: CASGNRGRDEQYF
j_call: TRBJ2-3; v_call: TRBV11-2; cdr3_aa: CASSLRDGGHSTDTQYF
j_call: TRBJ1-5; v_call: TRBV19; cdr3_aa: CASSRDRPADSNQPQHF
j_call: TRBJ2-5; v_call: TRBV7-9; cdr3_aa: CASSLAAGGETQYF
j_call: TRBJ1-4; v_call: TRBV6-5; cdr3_aa: CASSLVGVGKKLFF
j_call: TRBJ2-3; v_call: TRBV7-2; cdr3_aa: CASSLGAGGQTDTQYF
j_call: TRBJ2-5; v_call: TRBV2; cdr3_aa: CASRMSGETQYF
j_call: TRBJ2-5; v_call: TRBV6-5; cdr3_aa: CASSYSGETQYF
j_call: TRBJ2-5; v_call: TRBV7-2; cdr3_aa: CASSPQGARETQYF
j_call: TRBJ2-7; v_call: TRBV27; cdr3_aa: CASSKDPLGAGYEQYF
j_call: TRBJ1-2; v_call: TRBV6-1; cdr3_aa: CASSEARVGGYTF
j_call: TRBJ2-6; v_call: TRBV15; cdr3_aa: CATSGGGDAGANVLTF
j_call: TRBJ2-7; v_call: TRBV14; cdr3_aa: CASSQDRRTSGPYEQYF
j_call: TRBJ1-2; v_call: TRBV19; cdr3_aa: CASSTQGANYGYTF
j_call: TRBJ1-2; v_call: TRBV5-1; cdr3_aa: CASSLDMGGYTF
j_call: TRBJ2-2; v_call: TRBV5-4; cdr3_aa: CASSLNRGTGELFF
j_call: TRBJ2-6; v_call: TRBV27; cdr3_aa: CASSSARSGANVLTF
j_call: TRBJ2-5; v_call: TRBV7-7; cdr3_aa: CASSLGVGVETQYF